The 20 T cell receptor beta chains presented below share a single source sample, sequenced in a study of cytomegalovirus exposure and HLA in healthy donors. It was with 60 Vbeta and 13 Jbeta primers that the PCR ran. Sequencing used immunoSEQ multiplex PCR; TCRdb keeps in-frame clones, though not all of them. The data hold roughly 100,000 clones, with around 80% observed a single time. Specimen: PBMCs. The receptors derive from a man aged 30-40 years in good health and CMV-seronegative.

This clone was observed a single time. V usage is TRBV5-5 and J usage is TRBJ2-3; TRBD2 agrees at 8 bases. V gave up 0 bases and J gave up 5 bases; unmatched junction bases: 5. Germline CDR1 reads SGHKS; CDR2 reads YYEKEE (reference sequence). This CDR3 comprises 15 residues. The CDR3 DNA is TGTGCCAGCAGCTTGGTTGGGACTAGTCAAGATACGCAGTATTTT. It translates to CASSLVGTSQDTQYF.

The rearrangement uses TRBV28 and TRBJ1-4; D is undetermined. The V end was cut by 8 bases, the J end by 0 bases, with 7 bases between. Looked up from germline, CDR1 is MDHEN and CDR2 is SYDVKM. This CDR3 region has 13 residues. Here the CDR3 DNA reads TGTGCCAGCCGGAGGACAACTAATGAAAAACTGTTTTTT. It specifies CASRRTTNEKLFF.

J is TRBJ1-5 and V is TRBV6-5; D is possibly TRBD1 (6 bases). The CDR3 is 13 residues long. Germline-derived CDR1 and CDR2 are MNHEY and SVGAGI. Trimming took 8 bases from V and 3 from J, leaving 11 bases between them. The CDR3 spells CASHQGFNQPQHF. The CDR3 coding sequence is TGTGCCAGCCATCAGGGGTTCAATCAGCCCCAGCATTTT.

The rearrangement links TRBV5-1 to TRBJ1-4, with 8 bases identical to TRBD1. The CDR3 contains 15 residues. Germline trimming cut 3 bases from V and 7 bases from J; bases unmatched to any gene: 8. CDR1 is SGHRS, CDR2 YFSETQ, per germline. This CDR3 is CASSYSGGGGEKLFF. As DNA, the CDR3 is TGCGCCAGCAGCTACTCAGGGGGCGGCGGTGAAAAACTGTTTTTT.

The J gene is TRBJ1-1, the V gene TRBV29-1, with 7 bases fitting TRBD1. Germline CDR1 and CDR2: SQVTM and ANQGSEA. The CDR3 has 13 amino acids. The ends lost 6 bases at V and 5 bases at J; junction bases unmatched: 9. As DNA, the CDR3 is TGCAGCGTCAGGGGCAGGGGGTTAACTGAAGCTTTCTTT. It encodes CSVRGRGLTEAFF.

J is TRBJ1-2 and V is TRBV5-1, with TRBD1 matching over 10 bases. CDR3 length: 16 residues. Trimming took 4 bases from V and 7 from J; bases not matched to a gene: 13. CDR1 is SGHRS, CDR2 YFSETQ, per germline. The CDR3 spells CASSHESPGTGVGYTF. The CDR3 DNA is TGCGCCAGCAGCCACGAGAGTCCCGGGACAGGGGTTGGCTACACCTTC.

Ten or more counts support this clone. The chain combines TRBV7-6 with TRBJ2-1; D remains unclear. CDR3 size: 12 residues. Trimming left V 2 bases short and J 9 bases short, with 8 bases between. Per the germline V gene, CDR1 is SGHVS and CDR2 is FNYEAQ. The CDR3 protein is CASSLRSREQFF. The CDR3 nucleotides are TGTGCCAGCAGCTTAAGGAGTCGTGAGCAGTTCTTC.

This clone has a handful of counts. The CDR3 loop is CASRWTGSNQPQHF. The CDR3 region has the DNA TGTGCCAGCAGGTGGACAGGTAGCAATCAGCCCCAGCATTTT. V gene TRBV28 combines with J gene TRBJ1-5; 7 bases match TRBD1. Per the germline V gene, CDR1 is MDHEN and CDR2 is SYDVKM. This CDR3 comprises 14 residues. Losses at the gene ends were 6 bases for V and 0 bases for J; bases not matched to a gene: 2.

This chain uses TRBV6-6 with TRBJ1-2; D may be TRBD1 (5 bases). V lost 0 bases, J lost 6 bases, and 14 bases lay in between. Per germline, CDR1 MNHNY and CDR2 SVGAGI (reference sequence). CDR3 length: 15 residues. The CDR3 DNA reads as TGTGCCAGCAGTTACTCGGGTCAGGGTGCGCATGGCTACACCTTC. As protein: CASSYSGQGAHGYTF.

The chain is built from TRBV5-1 and TRBJ2-7, with 10 positions matching TRBD1. Trimming at V came to 4 bases and at J to 1 base, leaving 5 bases not matched to a gene. Looked up from germline, CDR1 is SGHRS and CDR2 is YFSETQ. The CDR3 loop spans 15 amino acids. In nucleotides, the CDR3 is TGCGCCAGCAGCCGACCGGGACAGGGGTCCTACGAGCAGTACTTC. Translating gives CASSRPGQGSYEQYF.

V usage is TRBV5-1 and J usage is TRBJ2-7; 10 bases map to TRBD2. Losses at the gene ends were 6 bases for V and 3 bases for J; bases not matched to a gene: 18. The CDR3 contains 18 residues. From germline, CDR1 is SGHRS and CDR2 YFSETQ. The CDR3 nucleotides read TGCGCCAGCAAGGTTCAGTCCGGACTAGCGGCCTCCATCTACGAGCAGTACTTC. It specifies CASKVQSGLAASIYEQYF.

This rearrangement joins TRBV7-2 to TRBJ2-7; 13 positions agree with TRBD2. J was trimmed by 2 bases and V by 3 bases; bases with no gene match: 1. Germline values: CDR1 SGHTA, CDR2 FQGNSA. CDR3 size: 15 residues. The CDR3 DNA follows: TGTGCCAGCAGCTTTACTAGCGGGGGGGCCTACGAGCAGTACTTC. Translation: CASSFTSGGAYEQYF.

This chain joins TRBV9 and TRBJ2-1, with 14 bases aligning to TRBD2. V gave up 3 bases and J gave up 15 bases; unmatched junction bases: 5. Looked up from germline, CDR1 is SGDLS and CDR2 is YYNGEE. The CDR3 is 13 residues long. CDR3 protein: CASSGTSGRFPFF. CDR3 nucleotides: TGTGCCAGCAGCGGGACTAGCGGGAGGTTTCCGTTCTTC.

This clone was detected a few times. The gene calls are TRBV2 and TRBJ2-5; tentative D call: TRBD2 (6 bases). Per germline, CDR1 SNHLY and CDR2 FYNNEI. Trimming took 4 bases from V and 4 from J, leaving 16 bases between them. The CDR3 loop spans 15 amino acids. The CDR3 loop is CASSGGVGLGETQYF. The CDR3 DNA reads TGTGCCAGCAGTGGGGGGGTCGGATTAGGAGAGACCCAGTACTTC.

The chain links TRBV19 to TRBJ1-1; D unresolved. The length of the CDR3 is 14 residues. Trimming removed 3 bases at V and 1 base at J, with 9 bases between. Germline V gene sequence: CDR1 LNHDA, CDR2 SQIVND (reference sequence). CDR3 nucleotide sequence: TGTGCCAGTAGTATTTGGCCGGGGAACACTGAAGCTTTCTTT. The encoded protein is CASSIWPGNTEAFF.

This chain joins TRBV7-9 and TRBJ2-5; 7 nucleotides match TRBD2. This CDR3 is built from 14 residues. With V trimmed by 5 bases and J by 5 bases, 8 bases remained unmatched. In germline, CDR1 is SEHNR, CDR2 FQNEAQ (reference sequence). CDR3 in DNA: TGTGCCAGCAGCCCAGGACTAGACGTCGAGACCCAGTACTTC. It is translated as CASSPGLDVETQYF.

The chain is built from TRBV5-1 and TRBJ2-4, with a weak D call TRBD1 (7 bases). V was clipped by 2 bases and J by 0 bases, with 15 bases between them. This CDR3 is built from 17 residues. Germline V gene data show CDR1 as SGHRS and CDR2 as YFSETQ. The CDR3 loop reads CASSFNLQGGAKNIQYF. The CDR3 bases are TGCGCCAGCAGCTTCAATCTCCAGGGGGGAGCCAAAAACATTCAGTACTTC.

The chain is built from TRBV25-1 and TRBJ1-1, with TRBD1 matching 10 bases. This CDR3 comprises 12 residues. J was trimmed by 9 bases and V by 6 bases; bases with no gene match: 4. The germline V gene has CDR1 MGHDK and CDR2 SYGVNS. Written as DNA, the CDR3 is TGTGCCAGCAGGACAGGGGGCGACCAAGCTTTCTTT. Translating gives CASRTGGDQAFF. Full variable domain (outside the CDR3, taken from reference TRBV25-1 and TRBJ1-1): EADIYQTPRYLVIGTGKKITLECSQTMGHDKMYWYQQDPGMELHLIHYSYGVNSTEKGDLSSESTVSRIRTEHFPLTLESARPSHTSQYLCASRTGGDQAFFGQGTRLTVV.

Notes on this clone: The sample holds other DNA sequences that translate to the same CDR3. V gene TRBV5-4 combines with J gene TRBJ2-1; the match to TRBD1 covers 10 bases. This CDR3 has 13 residues. Germline loops: CDR1 SGHNT, CDR2 YYREEE (reference sequence). Germline trimming cut 5 bases from V and 8 bases from J; bases unmatched to any gene: 4. CDR3 sequence (DNA): TGTGCCAGCAGTAGACAGGGGGCAGATGAGCAGTTCTTC. This sequence encodes CASSRQGADEQFF.

This chain joins TRBV6-5 and TRBJ2-1, with a weak D call TRBD2 (6 bases). This CDR3 region has 15 residues. The germline V gene has CDR1 MNHEY and CDR2 SVGAGI. V lost 6 bases, J lost 1 base, and 13 bases lay in between. The CDR3 region has the DNA TGTGCCAGCAGCCGGGACGGGAGTTCCTACAATGAGCAGTTCTTC. Its protein is CASSRDGSSYNEQFF.